The TCR beta chain under discussion was sequenced for a study of T cell responses to AZD1222 COVID-19 vaccine. Findings of the study overall: Females made up more of the donors, who were largely white British, and clonal diversity may have come out too low.

The germline gives CDR1 SEHNR, CDR2 FQNEAQ (reference sequence). V was clipped by 4 bases and J by 11 bases, with 18 bases between them. The CDR3 consists of 14 residues. The method was immunoSEQ multiplex PCR; TCRdb's version includes in-frame clones alone and lacks a portion of them. The sample lists 140,000 or so clones; approximately 91% were seen once. For this clone: Its antigen is currently unknown.

The material sequenced was peripheral blood, taken 28 days after the second AZD1222 dose. The sequence was obtained from an adult who received the AZD1222 COVID-19 vaccine. The genes are TRBV7-9 and TRBJ1-5, with D hard to call. CDR3: CASSSIETGMTQHF. The CDR3 nucleotides read TGTGCCAGCAGCTCGATCGAGACTGGTATGACCCAGCATTTT.